The 9 T cell receptor beta chains below come from one sample, sequenced in a study of identical twins. Using its own MiXCR run on the 5' RACE reads, TCRdb lists one record per CDR3 protein. The table has 430,000 or so distinct CDR3 sequences, approximately 24% seen once. This same sample was also part of a study on T cells expressing NK-cell markers.

The sample comprised CD4+ T cells sorted from blood. The receptors originated from a woman under 30 in good health.

This chain links TRBV2 with TRBJ2-5; 8 bases map to TRBD2. Germline V gene lookup returns CDR1 SNHLY and CDR2 FYNNEI. The CDR3 sequence is 16 residues long. V shed 7 bases, J shed 1 base, and the junction held 11 bases outside the gene matches. Here the CDR3 DNA reads TGTGCCAGCACCCCCCCGCCGGGGGGGACCCAAGAGACCCAGTACTTC. It is translated as CASTPPPGGTQETQYF.

This rearrangement joins TRBV5-4 to TRBJ2-3; possibly TRBD1 for D (6 bases). The CDR3 consists of 15 residues. The V end was cut by 5 bases, the J end by 2 bases, with 15 bases between. The V gene's germline CDR1 is SGHNT and CDR2 YYREEE (reference sequence). The CDR3 loop is CASSPREGDTDTQYF. The CDR3, as DNA: TGTGCCAGCAGTCCCCGTGAGGGGGACACAGATACGCAGTATTTT.

This clonotype has only a few counts. The chain uses TRBV9 and TRBJ2-5; D is undetermined. Germline CDR1 and CDR2: SGDLS and YYNGEE. V was cut by 4 bases and J by 5 bases, with 15 bases left in between. This CDR3 has 14 amino acids. CDR3 sequence reads: CASSLDPVSETQYF. The CDR3 DNA is TGTGCCAGCAGCCTGGACCCGGTCTCGGAGACCCAGTACTTC.

This chain connects TRBV9 to TRBJ2-5; tentatively, D is TRBD1 or TRBD2 (5 bases each). The CDR3 has 16 amino acids. Trimming removed 0 bases from V and 0 bases from J, with 12 bases in between. Germline CDR1 SGDLS, CDR2 YYNGEE. The CDR3 spells CASSVASGTYQETQYF. The CDR3 DNA reads TGTGCCAGCAGCGTAGCCTCAGGGACGTACCAAGAGACCCAGTACTTC.

This clonotype was recorded a few times. V and J are TRBV3-1 and TRBJ2-1; no definite D call. Trimming cost V 4 bases and J 3 bases, with 10 bases left between them. The germline V gene encodes CDR1 LGHDT and CDR2 YNNKEL (reference sequence). The CDR3 is made up of 14 amino acids. The CDR3 nucleotides read TGTGCCAGCAGCCTCTCACCTAGCTACAATGAGCAGTTCTTC. It is translated as CASSLSPSYNEQFF.

V is TRBV3-1 and J is TRBJ2-7, with D tentatively TRBD2 (6 bases). The CDR3 runs 15 residues. Germline V lookup: CDR1 LGHDT, CDR2 YNNKEL (reference sequence). Trimming removed 4 bases from V and 6 bases from J, with 19 bases in between. DNA of the CDR3: TGTGCCAGCAGCCTCCTCGGACTTGGAGGGGTCGAGCAGTACTTC. Protein sequence: CASSLLGLGGVEQYF.

CDR3 region: CASSDSHDAQSYNEQFF. The CDR3 bases are TGTGCCAGCAGCGACTCTCATGACGCCCAATCCTACAATGAGCAGTTCTTC. The chain joins TRBV9 to TRBJ2-1; D is unresolved. CDR1 SGDLS and CDR2 YYNGEE come from the germline V gene. Trimming took off 3 bases at V and 1 base at J, with 17 bases between the two ends. The CDR3 spans 17 residues.

This clonotype was seen a few times. This sequence joins TRBV9 and TRBJ1-2, with D possibly TRBD1 on 5 matching bases. The V and J ends lost 0 bases and 7 bases respectively, with 13 bases between them. The CDR3 extends over 14 amino acids. CDR1 is SGDLS and CDR2 is YYNGEE in the germline V gene. This CDR3 reads CASSVESGSGGYTF. CDR3 nucleotides: TGTGCCAGCAGCGTAGAATCAGGGTCGGGTGGCTACACCTTC.

This clonotype has a single count. The chain uses TRBV12-3 or TRBV12-4 and TRBJ2-1, with D perhaps matching TRBD1 (5 bases). There are 12 residues in the CDR3. V was trimmed by 6 bases and J by 9 bases, leaving 12 bases between them. CDR3 region: CASRPSRGEQFF. In DNA form, the CDR3 reads TGTGCCAGCAGGCCCTCTAGGGGTGAGCAGTTCTTC.